The 19 T cell receptor beta chains below come from one sample, sequenced in a study of blood T cell repertoires in COVID-19. TCRdb keeps only in-frame clones here, not all; method: immunoSEQ multiplex PCR. The profile covers some 88,000 clones, with 85% appearing a single time and roughly 4% taken by the ten largest. The sequenced sample was peripheral blood. The receptors shown here come from a man aged 55 to 70 with acute or convalescent COVID-19.

V usage is TRBV5-4 and J usage is TRBJ2-7; the match to TRBD2 covers 11 bases. The CDR3 covers 16 residues. The germline CDR1 and CDR2 sequences are SGHNT and YYREEE (reference sequence). Trimming removed 0 bases from V and 1 base from J; junction bases left unmatched: 3. CDR3 in DNA: TGTGCCAGCAGCTTGGTCGGGACTAGCGGTTCCTACGAGCAGTACTTC. Translating it yields CASSLVGTSGSYEQYF.

The CDR3 nucleotides read TGTGCCAGCAGCCAAGAGAGGATGTCGGGAAACACCATATATTTT. The encoded protein is CASSQERMSGNTIYF. The chain combines TRBV3-1 (or the pseudogene TRBV3-2) with TRBJ1-3, with D unclear. V was pared by 0 bases and J by 4 bases, with 10 bases between. The germline V gene encodes CDR1 LGHDT and CDR2 YNNKEL (reference sequence). The CDR3 runs to 15 residues.

The CDR3 sequence is CASSLGQAADMNTEAFF. CDR3 bases: TGCGCCAGCAGCTTGGGACAGGCGGCGGACATGAACACTGAAGCTTTCTTT. The chain recombines TRBV5-1 with TRBJ1-1, with D possibly matching TRBD1 (6 bases). The length of the CDR3 is 17 residues. CDR1 and CDR2 (germline): SGHRS, YFSETQ. Between the trimmed V and J ends, which lost 0 bases and 0 bases, there was a span of 15 bases.

This chain joins TRBV9 and TRBJ2-2; D may be TRBD2 (5 bases). V lost 4 bases and J lost 3, with 7 bases in between. This CDR3 has 13 amino acids. The germline CDR1 and CDR2 sequences are SGDLS and YYNGEE. The CDR3 nucleotides read TGTGCCAGCAGCCCGCGGGACACCGGGGAGCTGTTTTTT. Its protein is CASSPRDTGELFF.

Note on this clone: Mismatch with germline at one junction end may stem from a read error. The chain carries TRBV27 and TRBJ2-7, with 9 bases lining up with TRBD1. CDR3 length: 13 amino acids. Germline assignment: CDR1 MNHEY and CDR2 SMNVEV (reference sequence). Here the CDR3 reads CASSVSGQGREYF. Written as DNA, the CDR3 is TGTGCCAGCAGTGTATCAGGACAGGGGCGGGAGTACTTC.

V usage is TRBV5-1 and J usage is TRBJ1-2, with 9 bases matching TRBD1. The ends lost 3 bases at V and 4 bases at J; junction bases unmatched: 1. This CDR3 spans 13 amino acids. Germline loops: CDR1 SGHRS, CDR2 YFSETQ. For the CDR3, the DNA is TGCGCCAGCAGCTCGGGACAGGGCTATGGCTACACCTTC. Amino acid sequence: CASSSGQGYGYTF.

This chain uses TRBV10-3 with TRBJ1-2, with 7 bases that match TRBD1. V was clipped by 6 bases and J by 2 bases; unmatched bases: 3. The germline CDR1 and CDR2 sequences are ENHRY and SYGVKD. The CDR3 is 13 amino acids. As DNA, the CDR3 is TGTGCCATCAGACAGGGGTACAACTATGGCTACACCTTC. Amino acids: CAIRQGYNYGYTF.

The gene calls are TRBV5-4 and TRBJ1-1, with 8 positions matching TRBD1. Germline CDR1 is SGHNT and CDR2 is YYREEE (reference sequence). There are 17 residues in the CDR3. J was trimmed by 0 bases and V by 2 bases; bases with no gene match: 9. The CDR3 DNA follows: TGTGCCAGCAGCTTTTCCAAGACAGGGGTTGTGAACACTGAAGCTTTCTTT. Translating gives CASSFSKTGVVNTEAFF.

The chain combines TRBV11-1 with TRBJ2-7; D unclear. The germline V and J ends were trimmed by 2 bases and 2 bases, with 7 bases remaining between them. The CDR3 is 13 amino acids. Per germline, CDR1 SGHAT and CDR2 FQDESV (reference sequence). The CDR3 nucleotides read TGTGCCAGCAGCTTACAGGCTACCTACGAGCAGTACTTC. It translates to CASSLQATYEQYF.

The CDR3 loop is CASSLDSQGPYEQYF. For the CDR3, the DNA is TGTGCCAGCAGCTTGGACTCACAGGGGCCGTACGAGCAGTACTTC. The V call is TRBV5-4, the J call TRBJ2-7, with TRBD1 matching 7 bases. Germline assignment: CDR1 SGHNT and CDR2 YYREEE (reference sequence). The CDR3 has 15 residues. The ends lost 0 bases at V and 4 bases at J; junction bases unmatched: 7.

The chain has TRBV7-9 and TRBJ1-1, with D unclear. Germline V gene lookup returns CDR1 SEHNR and CDR2 FQNEAQ (reference sequence). With 1 base removed from V and 7 bases from J, the gap between germline ends came to 7 bases. The CDR3 consists of 12 residues. CDR3 coding DNA: TGTGCCAGCAGCTTAGGACTTGGTGAAGCTTTCTTT. Protein product: CASSLGLGEAFF.

This clone showed up just a few times. The CDR3 region has the DNA TGTGCCAGCAGTGTCAGGGGGCGGGAGACCCAGTACTTC. It translates to CASSVRGRETQYF. The J gene is TRBJ2-5, the V gene TRBV2, with 8 positions matching TRBD1. Germline V gene sequence: CDR1 SNHLY, CDR2 FYNNEI. The CDR3 spans 13 residues. Trimming cost V 4 bases and J 5 bases; bases outside gene matches: 3. Full variable domain (outside the CDR3, taken from reference TRBV2 and TRBJ2-5): EPEVTQTPSHQVTQMGQEVILRCVPISNHLYFYWYRQILGQKVEFLVSFYNNEISEKSEIFDDQFSVERPDGSNFTLKIRSTKLEDSAMYFCASSVRGRETQYFGPGTRLLVL.

This rearrangement joins TRBV5-1 to TRBJ2-7, with TRBD2 matching over 16 bases. CDR1 and CDR2 from the germline V gene are SGHRS and YFSETQ. V lost 5 bases, J lost 3 bases, and 11 bases stayed unmatched. The CDR3 is made up of 18 amino acids. The CDR3 DNA sequence: TGCGCCAGCAGTAAGGGACTAGCGGGGGGGTCCCTATACTACGAGCAGTACTTC. This translates into CASSKGLAGGSLYYEQYF.

J is TRBJ2-6 and V is TRBV27; 9 bases line up with TRBD1. Germline V CDR1 and CDR2: MNHEY, SMNVEV (reference sequence). J gave up 4 bases and V 4 bases, and 8 bases lay outside the gene matches. The CDR3 totals 17 residues. The CDR3 coding sequence is TGTGCCAGCAGTTCGATGGGACAGGGTTCCGGGGCCAACGTCCTGACTTTC. Translating it yields CASSSMGQGSGANVLTF.

This clone was seen only a few times. The V gene is TRBV4-1, the J gene TRBJ1-4; 12 bases agree with TRBD1. The V gene's germline CDR1 is MGHRA and CDR2 YSYEKL. The ends lost 2 bases at V and 5 bases at J; junction bases unmatched: 3. The CDR3 sequence is 16 residues long. CDR3 coding DNA: TGCGCCAGCAGCCAAACCGGGACAGGGGGCAATGAAAAACTGTTTTTT. It is translated as CASSQTGTGGNEKLFF.

The rearrangement joins TRBV19 to TRBJ2-2; tentative D call: TRBD1 (6 bases). This CDR3 has 17 amino acids. Between the trimmed V and J ends, which lost 4 bases and 0 bases, there was a span of 15 bases. Germline V gene lookup returns CDR1 LNHDA and CDR2 SQIVND (reference sequence). CDR3 DNA sequence: TGTGCCAGTAGTAGCTTTGGGGGCCCTACGAACACCGGGGAGCTGTTTTTT. Its protein is CASSSFGGPTNTGELFF. The variable domain in full, with the rest retrieved from reference TRBV19 and TRBJ2-2, is DGGITQSPKYLFRKEGQNVTLSCEQNLNHDAMYWYRQDPGQGLRLIYYSQIVNDFQKGDIAEGYSVSREKKESFPLTVTSAQKNPTAFYLCASSSFGGPTNTGELFFGEGSRLTVL.

The V gene is TRBV6-2 or TRBV6-3, the J gene TRBJ2-3; D is perhaps TRBD2 (6 bases). With 5 bases removed from V and 6 bases from J, the gap between germline ends came to 24 bases. CDR1 MNHEY and CDR2 SVGEGT come from the germline V gene. The CDR3 runs to 17 residues. The CDR3 is CASSKGVRIASGDTQYF. CDR3 DNA: TGTGCCAGCAGTAAAGGAGTTAGAATAGCAAGCGGGGATACGCAGTATTTT.

The CDR3 coding sequence is TGTGCCATCAGTGAGGGACAGAGCTATGGCTACACCTTC. This gives the protein CAISEGQSYGYTF. The V gene is TRBV10-3, the J gene TRBJ1-2; D is perhaps TRBD1 (6 bases). The CDR3 spans 13 residues. CDR1 is ENHRY, CDR2 SYGVKD, per germline. Trimming cost V 2 bases and J 4 bases, with 8 bases left between them.

The chain combines TRBV29-1 with TRBJ2-7; a weak D match, TRBD2 (6 bases). CDR1 is SQVTM and CDR2 is ANQGSEA in the germline V gene. Trimming shortened V by 7 bases and J by 5 bases, and 15 bases separated the two germline ends. This CDR3 spans 12 amino acids. The CDR3 protein is CSAIRGVHEQYF. The CDR3 coding sequence is TGCAGCGCCATACGCGGGGTCCACGAGCAGTACTTC.